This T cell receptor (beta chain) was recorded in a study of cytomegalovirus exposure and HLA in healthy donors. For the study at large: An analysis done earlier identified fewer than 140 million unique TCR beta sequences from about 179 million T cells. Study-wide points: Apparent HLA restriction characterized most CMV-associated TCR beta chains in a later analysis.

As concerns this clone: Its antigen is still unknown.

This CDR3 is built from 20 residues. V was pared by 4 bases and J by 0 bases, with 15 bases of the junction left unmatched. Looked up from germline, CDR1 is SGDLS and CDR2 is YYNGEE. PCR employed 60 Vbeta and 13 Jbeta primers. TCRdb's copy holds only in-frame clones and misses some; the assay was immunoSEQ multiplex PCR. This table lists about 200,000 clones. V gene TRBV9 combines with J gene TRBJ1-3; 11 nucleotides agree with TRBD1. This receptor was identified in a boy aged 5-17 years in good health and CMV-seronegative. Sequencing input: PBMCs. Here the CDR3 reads CASSPRPGQGVLTSGNTIYF. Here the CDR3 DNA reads TGTGCCAGCAGCCCTAGACCGGGACAGGGGGTTTTGACCTCTGGAAACACCATATATTTT.